A selection of T cell receptor beta chains follows, all from one sample in a study of blood T cell repertoires in COVID-19. The data were produced by immunoSEQ multiplex PCR, yet TCRdb's version contains in-frame clones alone and is incomplete. This sample has about 130,000 clones, with about 80% found just once. The sample was peripheral blood. These receptors were obtained from a woman older than 75 with acute or convalescent COVID-19. Both conserved end residues are part of each CDR3. A D gene is named only where the DNA matches it firmly. The size of a clone is reported for some rows only, either as once, few or many, or as a class for expanded clones.

abundance: -; d_gene: TRBD2; j_gene: TRBJ2-1; v_gene: TRBV18; CDR3nt: TGTGCCAGCTCACCTCCGGGACTAGCGGGGGGCCCCGTATGGTTCTTC; CDR3aa: CASSPPGLAGGPVWFF
abundance: few; d_gene: TRBD1; j_gene: TRBJ1-3; v_gene: TRBV6-5; CDR3nt: TGTGCCAGCACCCTCAGGGGGCCTGGAAACACCATATATTTT; CDR3aa: CASTLRGPGNTIYF
abundance: -; d_gene: TRBD1; j_gene: TRBJ1-1; v_gene: TRBV2; CDR3nt: TGTGCCAGCAGTGGAGGGACAGCCCTGAACACTGAAGCTTTCTTT; CDR3aa: CASSGGTALNTEAFF
abundance: -; d_gene: TRBD1; j_gene: TRBJ2-2; v_gene: TRBV6-5; CDR3nt: TGTGCCAGCAGTTACCGGGACAGACCCACCGGGGAGCTGTTTTTT; CDR3aa: CASSYRDRPTGELFF
abundance: once; d_gene: TRBD1; j_gene: TRBJ1-5; v_gene: TRBV27; CDR3nt: TGTGCCAGCACCCAGGGGGGAGGCAATCAGCCCCAGCATTTT; CDR3aa: CASTQGGGNQPQHF
abundance: -; d_gene: TRBD1; j_gene: TRBJ1-5; v_gene: TRBV7-2; CDR3nt: TGTGCCAGCAGCTTCGACAGGGATCAGCCCCAGCATTTT; CDR3aa: CASSFDRDQPQHF
abundance: -; d_gene: TRBD1; j_gene: TRBJ1-2; v_gene: TRBV3-1/TRBV3-2; CDR3nt: TGTGCCAGCAGCCAAGATGCCAGGGGGTTTTATGGCTACACCTTC; CDR3aa: CASSQDARGFYGYTF
abundance: -; d_gene: -; j_gene: TRBJ1-6; v_gene: TRBV5-1; CDR3nt: TGCGCCAGCAGCCCCCTTCGCGGGTCCTATAATTCACCCCTCCACTTT; CDR3aa: CASSPLRGSYNSPLHF
abundance: -; d_gene: -; j_gene: TRBJ2-7; v_gene: TRBV2; CDR3nt: TGTGCCAGCAGTGAAGGCAGGGTGAGGGAGCAGTACTTC; CDR3aa: CASSEGRVREQYF
abundance: -; d_gene: -; j_gene: TRBJ1-2; v_gene: TRBV5-1; CDR3nt: TGCGCCAGCAGCTTGGATGGGGAGGCGGACGGCTACACCTTC; CDR3aa: CASSLDGEADGYTF
abundance: -; d_gene: TRBD1; j_gene: TRBJ1-2; v_gene: TRBV6-2/TRBV6-3; CDR3nt: TGTGCCAGCAGTTACTCAGGACAGGGGGTTGGCGGCTACACCTTC; CDR3aa: CASSYSGQGVGGYTF
abundance: -; d_gene: -; j_gene: TRBJ2-6; v_gene: TRBV5-1; CDR3nt: TGCGCCAGCAGCTACCGCGGCGGGTGGGAACGAGGCTATTCTGGGGCCAACGTCCTGACTTTC; CDR3aa: CASSYRGGWERGYSGANVLTF
abundance: -; d_gene: TRBD1; j_gene: TRBJ1-1; v_gene: TRBV6-5; CDR3nt: TGTGCCAGCAGGGGACAGGGGGTCGAAGCTTTCTTT; CDR3aa: CASRGQGVEAFF
abundance: -; d_gene: TRBD1; j_gene: TRBJ1-1; v_gene: TRBV5-6; CDR3nt: TGTGCCAGCACGCGACAGGGGAACACTGAAGCTTTCTTT; CDR3aa: CASTRQGNTEAFF
abundance: -; d_gene: -; j_gene: TRBJ1-1; v_gene: TRBV5-1; CDR3nt: TGCGCCAGCAGCTCTACTGGAGGGATTGCCACTGAAGCTTTCTTT; CDR3aa: CASSSTGGIATEAFF
abundance: -; d_gene: -; j_gene: TRBJ1-2; v_gene: TRBV2; CDR3nt: TGTGCCAGCAGCGTAGCTAACTATGGCTACACCTTC; CDR3aa: CASSVANYGYTF
abundance: -; d_gene: -; j_gene: TRBJ2-7; v_gene: TRBV6-6; CDR3nt: TGTGCCAGCAGTCCCTCGTGGGGCCTCGGATACGAGCAGTACTTC; CDR3aa: CASSPSWGLGYEQYF
abundance: -; d_gene: TRBD1; j_gene: TRBJ2-1; v_gene: TRBV5-1; CDR3nt: TGCGCCAGCAGCAGCGGACAGGCGGTGAGTGAGCAGTTCTTC; CDR3aa: CASSSGQAVSEQFF
abundance: -; d_gene: -; j_gene: TRBJ2-1; v_gene: TRBV5-1; CDR3nt: TGCGCCAGCAGCTTGGATGGGGACATCTCCTACAATGAGCAGTTCTTC; CDR3aa: CASSLDGDISYNEQFF
abundance: -; d_gene: -; j_gene: TRBJ2-3; v_gene: TRBV29-1; CDR3nt: TGCAGCGTTGCACCGCGAGAGGCAGATACGCAGTATTTT; CDR3aa: CSVAPREADTQYF
abundance: few; d_gene: TRBD1; j_gene: TRBJ1-1; v_gene: TRBV25-1; CDR3nt: TGTGCCAGCAGTGAAATCGCCGGGACAGGGGGGAGTGAAGCTTTCTTT; CDR3aa: CASSEIAGTGGSEAFF
abundance: -; d_gene: -; j_gene: TRBJ1-2; v_gene: TRBV15; CDR3nt: TGTGCCACCAGCAGAGAACTGTCCGGTGACTATGGCTACACCTTC; CDR3aa: CATSRELSGDYGYTF
abundance: once; d_gene: -; j_gene: TRBJ1-5; v_gene: TRBV6-2/TRBV6-3; CDR3nt: TGTGCCAGCAGTTACCGCAGGGACTCGGATAGGGGCAATCAGCCCCAGCATTTT; CDR3aa: CASSYRRDSDRGNQPQHF
abundance: -; d_gene: -; j_gene: TRBJ1-5; v_gene: TRBV7-2; CDR3nt: TGTGCCAGCAGCTTAGCCTGGAGTATGGATCAGCCCCAGCATTTT; CDR3aa: CASSLAWSMDQPQHF
abundance: -; d_gene: TRBD2; j_gene: TRBJ2-1; v_gene: TRBV14; CDR3nt: TGTGCCAGCAGCCCCCACCGGGGGGGCCAAAATGAGCAGTTCTTC; CDR3aa: CASSPHRGGQNEQFF
abundance: once; d_gene: TRBD1; j_gene: TRBJ2-1; v_gene: TRBV20-1; CDR3nt: TGCAGTGCTAGTGGCAGGGGGCTTCTGAACCAGTTCTTC; CDR3aa: CSASGRGLLNQFF
abundance: -; d_gene: TRBD2; j_gene: TRBJ2-5; v_gene: TRBV3-1/TRBV3-2; CDR3nt: TGTGCCAGCAGCCAAGATTGGGGTCGGGCGGGGGGTCAAGAGACCCAGTACTTC; CDR3aa: CASSQDWGRAGGQETQYF
abundance: -; d_gene: -; j_gene: TRBJ1-1; v_gene: TRBV29-1; CDR3nt: TGCAGCGTTGTTCAACAGGAGAACACTGAAGCTTTCTTT; CDR3aa: CSVVQQENTEAFF
abundance: -; d_gene: -; j_gene: TRBJ2-7; v_gene: TRBV7-2; CDR3nt: TGTGCCAGCAGCTTAGATCGCACCGTGCGGGAGCAGTACTTC; CDR3aa: CASSLDRTVREQYF
abundance: -; d_gene: -; j_gene: TRBJ2-1; v_gene: TRBV6-5; CDR3nt: TGTGCCAGCACGAACTCGGGTGAGCAGTTCTTC; CDR3aa: CASTNSGEQFF
abundance: -; d_gene: TRBD1; j_gene: TRBJ1-1; v_gene: TRBV6-6; CDR3nt: TGTGCCAGCAGTCGATATGGGGCCGGGACAGGGACGATGAACACTGAAGCTTTCTTT; CDR3aa: CASSRYGAGTGTMNTEAFF
abundance: -; d_gene: -; j_gene: TRBJ1-1; v_gene: TRBV15; CDR3nt: TGTGCCACTCAGGTGAACCGGAACACTGAAGCTTTCTTT; CDR3aa: CATQVNRNTEAFF
abundance: -; d_gene: TRBD1; j_gene: TRBJ2-5; v_gene: TRBV6-4; CDR3nt: TGTGCCAGCAGCACCAGACAGGGGTATAGGGAGACCCAGTACTTC; CDR3aa: CASSTRQGYRETQYF
abundance: -; d_gene: -; j_gene: TRBJ1-6; v_gene: TRBV5-1; CDR3nt: TGCGCCAGCAGCTTCGCCGGGTATAATTCACCCCTCCACTTT; CDR3aa: CASSFAGYNSPLHF
abundance: -; d_gene: -; j_gene: TRBJ2-4; v_gene: TRBV7-9; CDR3nt: TGTGCCAGCAGCTTAGCGTCAGGGGACATTCAGTACTTC; CDR3aa: CASSLASGDIQYF
abundance: -; d_gene: -; j_gene: TRBJ1-4; v_gene: TRBV30; CDR3nt: TGTGCCTGGAGTTCGGGATTAGGGGAAAAACTGTTTTTT; CDR3aa: CAWSSGLGEKLFF
abundance: -; d_gene: -; j_gene: TRBJ2-1; v_gene: TRBV7-8; CDR3nt: TGTGCCAGCAGCTTAGGGACTGGCAATGAGCAGTTCTTC; CDR3aa: CASSLGTGNEQFF
abundance: -; d_gene: TRBD1; j_gene: TRBJ2-7; v_gene: TRBV7-9; CDR3nt: TGTGCCAGCAGCTTAAGGACAGGGGGCGGCGAGCAGTACTTC; CDR3aa: CASSLRTGGGEQYF
abundance: -; d_gene: TRBD1; j_gene: TRBJ1-3; v_gene: TRBV7-8; CDR3nt: TGTGCCAGCAGCTTAATTACGGGGACAGAGCGAAACACCATATATTTT; CDR3aa: CASSLITGTERNTIYF
abundance: -; d_gene: -; j_gene: TRBJ2-3; v_gene: TRBV27; CDR3nt: TGTGCCAGCAGTTTAGTACAGCTCAGCACAGATACGCAGTATTTT; CDR3aa: CASSLVQLSTDTQYF
abundance: -; d_gene: -; j_gene: TRBJ1-5; v_gene: TRBV18; CDR3nt: TGTGCCAGCTCACCACCGGAGGGCGGGAGGAATCAGCCCCAGCATTTT; CDR3aa: CASSPPEGGRNQPQHF
abundance: -; d_gene: -; j_gene: TRBJ2-2; v_gene: TRBV27; CDR3nt: TGTGCCAGCAGTTTAAGAGGGCCCGAGGACACCGGGGAGCTGTTTTTT; CDR3aa: CASSLRGPEDTGELFF
abundance: -; d_gene: -; j_gene: TRBJ2-5; v_gene: TRBV5-6; CDR3nt: TGTGCCAGCAGCTTGCAGAATCAAGAGACCCAGTACTTC; CDR3aa: CASSLQNQETQYF
abundance: -; d_gene: -; j_gene: TRBJ1-2; v_gene: TRBV6-5; CDR3nt: TGTGCCAGCACTATGGGGCAGGCTAACTATGGCTACACCTTC; CDR3aa: CASTMGQANYGYTF
abundance: -; d_gene: -; j_gene: TRBJ1-2; v_gene: TRBV19; CDR3nt: TGTGCCAGTAGTATCCTACAGTCAGGCTATGGCTACACCTTC; CDR3aa: CASSILQSGYGYTF
abundance: -; d_gene: -; j_gene: TRBJ1-2; v_gene: TRBV18; CDR3nt: TGTGCCAGCTCACCACGGGGGCAGGGCTATGGCTACACCTTC; CDR3aa: CASSPRGQGYGYTF
abundance: many; d_gene: -; j_gene: TRBJ1-1; v_gene: TRBV7-9; CDR3nt: TGTGCCAGCAGTCGGGAGGCTGAAGCTTTCTTT; CDR3aa: CASSREAEAFF
abundance: -; d_gene: TRBD2; j_gene: TRBJ2-7; v_gene: TRBV20-1; CDR3nt: TGCAGTGCTAGTACCTCCTCTAGCGGGGGAGAGTACGAGCAGTACTTC; CDR3aa: CSASTSSSGGEYEQYF
abundance: many; d_gene: TRBD1; j_gene: TRBJ2-2; v_gene: TRBV6-4; CDR3nt: TGTGCCAGCAGTGGTTCGACAGGGGGTCACGGGGAGCTGTTTTTT; CDR3aa: CASSGSTGGHGELFF
abundance: -; d_gene: -; j_gene: TRBJ1-1; v_gene: TRBV4-2; CDR3nt: TGTGCCAGCAGCCAGGACAGCAACACTGAAGCTTTCTTT; CDR3aa: CASSQDSNTEAFF
abundance: -; d_gene: -; j_gene: TRBJ1-2; v_gene: TRBV12-5; CDR3nt: TGTGCTAGTGGTTCGGGAAACTCCTATGGCTACACCTTC; CDR3aa: CASGSGNSYGYTF
abundance: -; d_gene: TRBD1; j_gene: TRBJ1-1; v_gene: TRBV7-2; CDR3nt: TGTGCCAGCAGCGCGCGACAGGGAACCATGAACACTGAAGCTTTCTTT; CDR3aa: CASSARQGTMNTEAFF
abundance: -; d_gene: TRBD2; j_gene: TRBJ2-5; v_gene: TRBV5-1; CDR3nt: TGCGCCAGCAGTGCGGGGGGAGAGACCCAGTACTTC; CDR3aa: CASSAGGETQYF
abundance: -; d_gene: -; j_gene: TRBJ1-2; v_gene: TRBV6-2/TRBV6-3; CDR3nt: TGTGCCAGCTATTACTCCGGGTCGATCTATGGCTACACCTTC; CDR3aa: CASYYSGSIYGYTF
abundance: -; d_gene: TRBD1; j_gene: TRBJ1-2; v_gene: TRBV15; CDR3nt: TGTGCCACCAGCAGAGATAAGACAGGGGCCCTCTATGGCTACACCTTC; CDR3aa: CATSRDKTGALYGYTF
abundance: once; d_gene: TRBD2; j_gene: TRBJ2-1; v_gene: TRBV4-3; CDR3nt: TGCGCCAGCAGCCAAGAGACTAGCGGGGGCCGGTTCTTC; CDR3aa: CASSQETSGGRFF
abundance: -; d_gene: -; j_gene: TRBJ1-3; v_gene: TRBV5-1; CDR3nt: TGCGCCAGCAGCTTGGTTGGCTCAGACTACTCTGGAAACACCATATATTTT; CDR3aa: CASSLVGSDYSGNTIYF
abundance: -; d_gene: -; j_gene: TRBJ1-1; v_gene: TRBV27; CDR3nt: TGTGCCAGCAGTTTATCGAGAGGGCGGACTGAAGCTTTCTTT; CDR3aa: CASSLSRGRTEAFF
abundance: -; d_gene: -; j_gene: TRBJ1-3; v_gene: TRBV5-4; CDR3nt: TGTGCCAGCTTTATGGGGGGGTTGGCTGGAAACACCATATATTTT; CDR3aa: CASFMGGLAGNTIYF
abundance: -; d_gene: -; j_gene: TRBJ1-3; v_gene: TRBV11-2; CDR3nt: TGTGCCAGCAGCTTAGCTGGGCAGGGGACTGGAAACACCATATATTTT; CDR3aa: CASSLAGQGTGNTIYF